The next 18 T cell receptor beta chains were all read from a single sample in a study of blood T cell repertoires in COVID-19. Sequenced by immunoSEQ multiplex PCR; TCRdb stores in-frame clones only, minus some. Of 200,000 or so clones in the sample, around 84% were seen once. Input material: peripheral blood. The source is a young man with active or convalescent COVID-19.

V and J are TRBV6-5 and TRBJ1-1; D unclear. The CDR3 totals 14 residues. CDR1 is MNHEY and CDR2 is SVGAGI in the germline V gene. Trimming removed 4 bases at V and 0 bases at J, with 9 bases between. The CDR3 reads CASSLTDMNTEAFF. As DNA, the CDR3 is TGTGCCAGCAGTTTAACAGACATGAACACTGAAGCTTTCTTT.

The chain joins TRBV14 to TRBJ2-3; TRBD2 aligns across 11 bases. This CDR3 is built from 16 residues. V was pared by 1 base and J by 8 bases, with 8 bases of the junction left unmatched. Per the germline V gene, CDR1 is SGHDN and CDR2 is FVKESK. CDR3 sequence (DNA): TGTGCCAGCAGCCAAGTGGGACTAGCGGCCCGGGGTACGCAGTATTTT. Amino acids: CASSQVGLAARGTQYF.

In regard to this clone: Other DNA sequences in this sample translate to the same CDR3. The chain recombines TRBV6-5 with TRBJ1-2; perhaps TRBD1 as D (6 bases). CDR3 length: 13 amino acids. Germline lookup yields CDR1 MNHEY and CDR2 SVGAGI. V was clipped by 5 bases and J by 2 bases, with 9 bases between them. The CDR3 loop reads CASSRTGNYGYTF. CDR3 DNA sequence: TGTGCCAGCAGTCGAACAGGGAACTATGGCTACACCTTC.

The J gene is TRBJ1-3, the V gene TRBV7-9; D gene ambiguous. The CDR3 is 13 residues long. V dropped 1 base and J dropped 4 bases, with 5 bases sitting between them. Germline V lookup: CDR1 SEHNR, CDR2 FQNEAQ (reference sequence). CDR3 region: CASSLEAGNTIYF. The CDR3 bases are TGTGCCAGCAGCTTAGAAGCCGGAAACACCATATATTTT. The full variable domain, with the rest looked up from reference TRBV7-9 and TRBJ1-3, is DTGVSQNPRHKITKRGQNVTFRCDPISEHNRLYWYRQTLGQGPEFLTYFQNEAQLEKSRLLSDRFSAERPKGSFSTLEIQRTEQGDSAMYLCASSLEAGNTIYFGEGSWLTVV.

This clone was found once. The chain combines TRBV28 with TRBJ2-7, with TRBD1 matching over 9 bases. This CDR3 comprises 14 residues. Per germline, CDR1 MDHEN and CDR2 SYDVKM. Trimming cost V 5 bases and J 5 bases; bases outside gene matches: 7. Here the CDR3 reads CASSPGTGYNEQYV. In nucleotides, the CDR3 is TGTGCCAGCAGTCCCGGGACAGGGTACAACGAGCAGTACGTC.

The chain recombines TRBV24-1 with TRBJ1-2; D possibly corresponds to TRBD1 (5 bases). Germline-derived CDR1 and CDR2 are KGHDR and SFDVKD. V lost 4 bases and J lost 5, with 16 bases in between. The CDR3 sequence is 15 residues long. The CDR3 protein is CATSDRGSSGYGYTF. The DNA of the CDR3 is TGTGCCACCAGTGACCGAGGATCTTCAGGGTATGGCTACACCTTC.

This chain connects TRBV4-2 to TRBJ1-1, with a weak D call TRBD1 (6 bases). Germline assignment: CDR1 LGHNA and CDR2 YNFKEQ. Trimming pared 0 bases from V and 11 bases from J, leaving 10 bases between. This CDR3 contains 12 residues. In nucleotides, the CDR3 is TGTGCCAGCAGCCAAGATAAAACAGGGGCTTTCTTT. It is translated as CASSQDKTGAFF.

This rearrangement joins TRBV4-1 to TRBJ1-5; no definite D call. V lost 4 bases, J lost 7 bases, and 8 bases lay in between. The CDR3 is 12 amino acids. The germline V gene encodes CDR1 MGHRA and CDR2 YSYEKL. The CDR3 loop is CASSRPGQPQHF. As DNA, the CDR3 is TGCGCCAGCAGCCGACCCGGGCAGCCCCAGCATTTT.

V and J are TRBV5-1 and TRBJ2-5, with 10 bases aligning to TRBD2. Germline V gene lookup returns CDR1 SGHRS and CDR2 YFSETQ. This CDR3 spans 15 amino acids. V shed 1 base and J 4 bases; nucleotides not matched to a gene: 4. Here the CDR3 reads CASSLRASGGETQYF. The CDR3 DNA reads TGCGCCAGCAGCTTGCGGGCTAGCGGGGGAGAGACCCAGTACTTC. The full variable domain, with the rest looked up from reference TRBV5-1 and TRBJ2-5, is KAGVTQTPRYLIKTRGQQVTLSCSPISGHRSVSWYQQTPGQGLQFLFEYFSETQRNKGNFPGRFSGRQFSNSRSEMNVSTLELGDSALYLCASSLRASGGETQYFGPGTRLLVL.

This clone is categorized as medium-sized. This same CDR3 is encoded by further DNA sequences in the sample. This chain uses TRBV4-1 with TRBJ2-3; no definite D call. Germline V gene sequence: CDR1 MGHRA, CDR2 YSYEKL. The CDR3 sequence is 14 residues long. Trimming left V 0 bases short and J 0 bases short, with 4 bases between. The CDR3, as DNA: TGCGCCAGCAGCCAAGATAGAAGCACAGATACGCAGTATTTT. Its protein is CASSQDRSTDTQYF.

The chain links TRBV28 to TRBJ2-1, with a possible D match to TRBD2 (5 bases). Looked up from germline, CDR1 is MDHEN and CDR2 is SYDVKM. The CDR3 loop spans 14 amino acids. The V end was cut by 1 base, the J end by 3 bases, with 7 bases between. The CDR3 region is CASSLSRGYNEQFF. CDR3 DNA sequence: TGTGCCAGCAGTTTATCCCGGGGCTACAATGAGCAGTTCTTC. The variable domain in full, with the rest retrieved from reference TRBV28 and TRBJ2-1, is DVKVTQSSRYLVKRTGEKVFLECVQDMDHENMFWYRQDPGLGLRLIYFSYDVKMKEKGDIPEGYSVSREKKERFSLILESASTNQTSMYLCASSLSRGYNEQFFGPGTRLTVL.

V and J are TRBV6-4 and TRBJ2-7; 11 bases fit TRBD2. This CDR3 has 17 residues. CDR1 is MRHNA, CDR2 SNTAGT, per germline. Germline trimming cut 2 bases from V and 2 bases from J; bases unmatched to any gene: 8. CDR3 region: CASSDNCVAGGAYEQYV. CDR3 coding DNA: TGTGCCAGCAGTGACAACTGTGTAGCGGGGGGGGCCTACGAGCAGTACGTC.

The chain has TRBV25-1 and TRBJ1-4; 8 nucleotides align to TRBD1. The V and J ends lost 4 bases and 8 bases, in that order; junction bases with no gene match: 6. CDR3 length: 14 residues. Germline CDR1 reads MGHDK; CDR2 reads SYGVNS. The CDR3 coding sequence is TGTGCCAGCAGTGGAGGACAGGGTTGGGAAAAACTGTTTTTT. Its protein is CASSGGQGWEKLFF.

In nucleotides, the CDR3 is TGCAGCGCCGTGACAGGGGATGGCTACACCTTC. This encodes CSAVTGDGYTF. This rearrangement joins TRBV29-1 to TRBJ1-2, with 8 nucleotides matching TRBD1. The junction had 4 bases not matched to a gene; V was cut back by 7 bases and J by 6 bases. The CDR3 has 11 amino acids. Germline V lookup: CDR1 SQVTM, CDR2 ANQGSEA.

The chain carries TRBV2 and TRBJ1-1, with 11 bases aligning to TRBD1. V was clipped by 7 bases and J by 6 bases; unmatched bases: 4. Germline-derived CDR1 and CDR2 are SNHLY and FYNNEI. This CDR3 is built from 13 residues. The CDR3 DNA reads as TGTGCCAGCAAAGGGACAGGGGGGGCTGAAGCTTTCTTT. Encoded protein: CASKGTGGAEAFF.

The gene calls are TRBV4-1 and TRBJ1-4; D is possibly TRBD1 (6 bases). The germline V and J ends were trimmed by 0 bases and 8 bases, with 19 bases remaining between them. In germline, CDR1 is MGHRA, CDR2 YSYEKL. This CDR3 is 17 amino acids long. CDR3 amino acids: CASSQEWDTMIGEKLFF. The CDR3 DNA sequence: TGCGCCAGCAGCCAAGAATGGGACACGATGATAGGCGAAAAACTGTTTTTT.

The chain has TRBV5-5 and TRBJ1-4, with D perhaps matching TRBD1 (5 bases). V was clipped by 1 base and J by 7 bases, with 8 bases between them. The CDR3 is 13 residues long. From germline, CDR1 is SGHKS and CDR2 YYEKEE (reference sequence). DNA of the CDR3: TGTGCCAGCAGCTTGTCGACAGCTGAAAAACTGTTTTTT. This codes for CASSLSTAEKLFF.

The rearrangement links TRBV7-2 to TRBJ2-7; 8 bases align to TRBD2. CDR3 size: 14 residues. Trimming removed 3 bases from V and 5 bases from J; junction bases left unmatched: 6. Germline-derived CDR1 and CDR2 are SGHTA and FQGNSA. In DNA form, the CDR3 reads TGTGCCAGCAGCTTTCGACTAGCGTCGGACGAGCAGTACTTC. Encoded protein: CASSFRLASDEQYF.